A single sample gave rise to the 18 T cell receptor beta chains below, sequenced in a study of blood T cells in healthy people across ages. It was with a sample-barcoded 5' primer and a J-beta primer mix that a second PCR of roughly 7 to 12 cycles was run. A single record per CDR3 protein comes from TCRdb applying MiXCR to the 5' RACE reads. The table shows 1,500,000 or so distinct CDR3 sequences, with roughly 43% occurring only once. Sequenced sample: blood. Receptors originate from a woman aged 18-29 years in good health.

V gene TRBV28 combines with J gene TRBJ2-4, with TRBD2 identical over 14 bases. The J call is uncertain, as TRBJ2-7 better fits the DNA end. Germline assignment: CDR1 MDHEN and CDR2 SYDVKM. The CDR3 loop spans 18 amino acids. The CDR3 coding sequence is TGTGCCAGCAGCTCCCGGACTAGCGGGAGGAGAGTTGGGTACGAGCAGTACTTC. Translated, it gives CASSSRTSGRRVGYEQYF.

V is TRBV6-2 or TRBV6-3 and J is TRBJ2-1; TRBD2 agrees at 11 bases. Looked up from germline, CDR1 is MNHEY and CDR2 is SVGEGT. The J segment lost 3 bases and the V segment lost 7 bases, leaving 5 bases of the junction unmatched. The CDR3 runs to 15 residues. CDR3 sequence (DNA): TGTGCCAGCACCTCTAGCGGGGGGAACTACAATGAGCAGTTCTTC. Protein sequence: CASTSSGGNYNEQFF.

The chain joins TRBV20-1 to TRBJ2-7; D might be TRBD1 (5 bases). V was trimmed by 4 bases and J by 7 bases, leaving 20 bases between them. The CDR3 has 14 residues. The germline gives CDR1 DFQATT, CDR2 SNEGSKA (reference sequence). The CDR3 nucleotides are TGCAGTGCTATGTTCTCGGGTCAGGGCAATGAGCAGTACTTC. Translation gives CSAMFSGQGNEQYF.

This clonotype was detected only a few times. V usage is TRBV15 and J usage is TRBJ1-1; D is perhaps TRBD1 (6 bases). This CDR3 spans 15 amino acids. V was clipped by 1 base and J by 4 bases, with 13 bases between them. CDR1 and CDR2 from the germline V gene are LNHNV and YYDKDF (reference sequence). The CDR3 is CATSRVERGSTEAFF. The CDR3 DNA reads TGTGCCACCAGCAGAGTTGAGAGGGGGAGCACTGAAGCTTTCTTT.

This clonotype was counted between two and nine times. The chain employs TRBV12-3 or TRBV12-4 and TRBJ2-1; D might be TRBD2 (5 bases). The end of the DNA fits TRBJ2-7 better, so the J call may be wrong. The CDR3 totals 16 residues. CDR3 protein: CASSSSGSFSYNEQYF. CDR3 nucleotide sequence: TGTGCCAGCAGTTCAAGCGGATCCTTTTCCTACAATGAGCAGTACTTC.

V gene TRBV27 combines with J gene TRBJ1-1; the match to TRBD1 covers 8 bases. Trimming at V came to 4 bases and at J to 0 bases, leaving 10 bases not matched to a gene. Germline CDR1 reads MNHEY; CDR2 reads SMNVEV (reference sequence). CDR3 length equals 17 residues. The CDR3 is CASSWEGDRPMNTEAFF. The CDR3 DNA follows: TGTGCCAGCAGTTGGGAAGGGGACAGGCCAATGAACACTGAAGCTTTCTTT.

The rearrangement links TRBV9 to TRBJ2-1; 8 nucleotides match TRBD2. V shed 1 base and J 7 bases; nucleotides not matched to a gene: 7. Germline V CDR1 and CDR2: SGDLS, YYNGEE. The CDR3 extends over 15 amino acids. CDR3 sequence: CASSVRPGGGNEQFF. CDR3 sequence (DNA): TGTGCCAGCAGCGTAAGGCCGGGAGGGGGAAATGAGCAGTTCTTC.

As for this clonotype: Because the CDR3 is missing its conserved closing phenylalanine or tryptophan, this is likely a read error. The chain carries TRBV2 and TRBJ2-1, with a weak D call TRBD2 (6 bases). Germline loops: CDR1 SNHLY, CDR2 FYNNEI. Trimming took off 7 bases at V and 0 bases at J, with 13 bases between the two ends. The CDR3 covers 15 residues. CDR3 in amino acids: CASKLASSSYNEQFL. The CDR3 DNA reads TGTGCCAGCAAACTAGCCTCAAGCTCCTACAATGAGCAGTTCCTC.

The table lists this clonotype with a few counts. One end of the junction does not line up with germline, which may come from a read error. The CDR3 loop reads CSASRRDRGYGYTF. The CDR3 DNA reads TGCAGTGCTAGCCGCCGCGACAGGGGCTATGGTTACACCTTC. The rearrangement joins TRBV20-1 to TRBJ1-2, with 8 bases aligning to TRBD1. This CDR3 is built from 14 residues. The germline gives CDR1 DFQATT, CDR2 SNEGSKA (reference sequence).

CDR3 residues: CASRAGTGNTEAFF. The CDR3 DNA sequence: TGTGCCAGCAGAGCCGGGACAGGGAACACTGAAGCTTTCTTT. This chain links TRBV12-3 or TRBV12-4 with TRBJ1-1; TRBD1 matches at 8 bases. V lost 6 bases, J lost 1 base, and 4 bases stayed unmatched. CDR3 size: 14 residues.

The sample holds a few counts of this clonotype. V is TRBV10-3 and J is TRBJ1-4; 7 bases match TRBD1. V was clipped by 6 bases and J by 8 bases; unmatched bases: 6. Germline-derived CDR1 and CDR2 are ENHRY and SYGVKD. CDR3 length: 13 residues. CDR3 sequence: CAISPIQGEKLFF. The CDR3, as DNA: TGTGCCATCAGCCCCATACAGGGGGAAAAACTGTTTTTT.

The table lists this clonotype with a count of one. The chain combines TRBV7-9 with TRBJ2-5; TRBD1 aligns across 10 bases. In germline, CDR1 is SEHNR, CDR2 FQNEAQ (reference sequence). Unmatched junction bases numbered 14, after V lost 3 bases and J lost 13 bases. The CDR3 runs to 15 residues. The CDR3 loop is CASSLTGGSYNERYF. The DNA of the CDR3 is TGTGCCAGCAGCTTGACAGGGGGCTCCTACAATGAGCGGTACTTC.

The chain combines TRBV7-9 with TRBJ2-2; D gene ambiguous. This CDR3 contains 13 residues. The V end lost 5 bases, the J end lost 7 bases, and 11 bases lay between the germline ends. CDR1 and CDR2 (germline): SEHNR, FQNEAQ (reference sequence). The CDR3 here is CASSRPGSGELFF. CDR3 DNA: TGTGCCAGCAGCCGGCCCGGTAGCGGGGAGCTGTTTTTT.

The V and J genes are TRBV27 and TRBJ2-3; D possibly uses TRBD1 or TRBD2 (5 bases each). V shed 3 bases and J shed 0 bases, with 10 bases lying between them. The CDR3 covers 15 residues. The germline V gene has CDR1 MNHEY and CDR2 SMNVEV (reference sequence). In DNA, the CDR3 is TGTGCCAGCAGTTTGCAGTGGGGGAGCACAGATACGCAGTATTTT. This codes for CASSLQWGSTDTQYF.

V gene TRBV2 combines with J gene TRBJ1-1; D remains unclear. Germline V gene lookup returns CDR1 SNHLY and CDR2 FYNNEI. Deletions cut 7 bases from V and 1 base from J, with 10 bases between. CDR3 length: 13 amino acids. This CDR3 is CASTSYGNTEAFF. In DNA form, the CDR3 reads TGTGCCAGCACCTCCTACGGGAACACTGAAGCTTTCTTT.

Note on this clonotype: This clone may be a read error of a much larger clone one base away. The V and J genes are TRBV6-2 or TRBV6-3 and TRBJ2-7, with D unclear. The CDR3 consists of 12 residues. Trimming removed 2 bases from V and 1 base from J, with 3 bases in between. Germline V gene sequence: CDR1 MNHEY, CDR2 SVGEGT. CDR3 protein: CASSYESYEQYF. The CDR3 nucleotides are TGTGCCAGCAGTTACGAGTCCTACGAGCAGTACTTC.

The chain has TRBV18 and TRBJ2-5; tentative D call: TRBD2 (5 bases). This CDR3 has 15 residues. Germline V gives CDR1 KGHSH, CDR2 LQKENI. Trimming stripped 2 bases from V and 7 bases from J, with 17 bases between. The CDR3 loop reads CASSPEAGIRLTQYF. Written as DNA, the CDR3 is TGTGCCAGCTCACCAGAGGCCGGGATAAGGTTGACCCAGTACTTC.

The chain has TRBV20-1 and TRBJ2-5; the D is unclear. Germline V gene data show CDR1 as DFQATT and CDR2 as SNEGSKA (reference sequence). Trimming removed 6 bases at V and 5 bases at J, with 13 bases between. The CDR3 loop spans 12 amino acids. This chain's CDR3 is CSASEEWETQYF. The CDR3 bases are TGCAGTGCGTCCGAAGAATGGGAGACCCAGTACTTC.